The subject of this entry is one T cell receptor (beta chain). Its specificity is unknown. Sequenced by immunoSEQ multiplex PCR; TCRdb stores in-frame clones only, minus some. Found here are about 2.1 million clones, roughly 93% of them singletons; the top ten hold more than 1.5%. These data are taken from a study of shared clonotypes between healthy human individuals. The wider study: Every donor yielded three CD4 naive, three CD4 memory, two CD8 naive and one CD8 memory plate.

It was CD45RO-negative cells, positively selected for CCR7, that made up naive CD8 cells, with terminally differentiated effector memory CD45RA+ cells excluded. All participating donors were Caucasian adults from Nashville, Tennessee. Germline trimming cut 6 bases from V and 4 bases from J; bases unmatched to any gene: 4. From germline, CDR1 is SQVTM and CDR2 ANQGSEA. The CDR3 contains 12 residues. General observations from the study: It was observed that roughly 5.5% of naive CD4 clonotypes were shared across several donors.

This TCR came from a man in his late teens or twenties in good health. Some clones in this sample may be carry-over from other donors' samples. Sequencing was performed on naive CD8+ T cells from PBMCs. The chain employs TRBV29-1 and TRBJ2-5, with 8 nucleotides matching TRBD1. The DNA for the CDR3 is TGCAGCGTCGCCGGACAGGGAGAGACCCAGTACTTC. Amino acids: CSVAGQGETQYF.